These T cell receptor beta chains were read from a single sample in a study of response to subunit inactivated influenza vaccine. TCRdb passed the RT-PCR reads through MiXCR, listing each CDR3 protein once. The repertoire has hundreds of thousands of distinct CDR3 sequences, about 20% of them found once; the top ten carry 10% to 13%. Sample: PBMCs from blood, taken 21 months after vaccination. The origin of the receptors is a man aged 50-75 years who received an inactivated influenza vaccine. The CDR3 runs from the conserved cysteine through the conserved F or W. Fields, in order: V gene, J gene, clone size, D gene, CDR3 protein, CDR3 DNA. D genes are given only for firm matches. Some rows mark clone size as missing; the rest say once, few, many or name a class of expanded clone.

TRBV27,TRBJ1-2,many,.,CASTGRGRMSGYTF,TGTGCCAGCACCGGCAGGGGAAGGATGAGCGGCTACACCTTC
TRBV4-1,TRBJ1-1,few,.,CASSTTRNTEAFF,TGCGCCAGCAGCACAACACGGAACACTGAAGCTTTCTTT
TRBV12-3/TRBV12-4,TRBJ1-5,few,.,CASSPREDSNQPQHF,TGTGCCAGCAGTCCCAGGGAAGATAGCAATCAGCCCCAGCATTTT
TRBV12-3/TRBV12-4,TRBJ1-4,few,TRBD1,CVSSPGQGELFF,TGTGTCAGCAGTCCGGGACAGGGCGAACTGTTTTTT
TRBV12-3/TRBV12-4,TRBJ1-5,few,.,CASSFRERGNQPQHF,TGTGCCAGCAGTTTTCGGGAGAGGGGCAATCAGCCCCAGCATTTT
TRBV24-1,TRBJ2-7,few,TRBD1,CATSIGQGRTYEQYF,TGTGCCACCAGCATCGGACAGGGGAGGACCTACGAGCAGTACTTC
TRBV6-1,TRBJ1-4,few,.,CASSENDGELGEKLFF,TGTGCCAGCAGTGAAAATGATGGGGAATTGGGCGAAAAACTGTTTTTT
TRBV12-3/TRBV12-4,TRBJ1-5,few,.,CASNRAGVQPQHF,TGTGCCAGCAACAGGGCAGGGGTTCAGCCCCAGCATTTT
TRBV7-9,TRBJ2-1,few,TRBD2,CASSFGLAVMSYNEQFF,TGTGCCAGCAGCTTCGGACTAGCGGTGATGTCCTACAATGAGCAGTTCTTC
TRBV4-2,TRBJ1-1,many,TRBD1,CASSPGQGGNTEAFF,TGTGCCAGCAGCCCCGGACAGGGAGGGAACACTGAAGCTTTCTTT
TRBV5-1,TRBJ2-3,.,.,CASSAGIPTDTQYF,TGCGCCAGCAGCGCCGGGATTCCCACAGATACGCAGTATTTT
TRBV2,TRBJ2-7,few,.,CASRQTFEEQYF,TGTGCCAGCAGACAGACGTTCGAGGAGCAGTACTTC
TRBV5-1,TRBJ2-1,.,.,CASTDTGSSYNEQFF,TGCGCCAGCACCGATACAGGGAGCTCCTACAATGAGCAGTTCTTC
TRBV9,TRBJ2-1,.,TRBD2,CASSVSSGRLEQFF,TGTGCCAGCAGCGTATCCAGCGGGAGACTTGAGCAGTTCTTC
TRBV6-2/TRBV6-3,TRBJ2-1,few,.,CASSIGQYNEQFF,TGTGCCAGCAGTATCGGACAGTATAATGAGCAGTTCTTC
TRBV11-1,TRBJ2-3,.,.,CASSSLSVTDTQYF,TGTGCCAGCAGCTCCTTATCCGTCACAGATACGCAGTATTTT
TRBV25-1,TRBJ1-2,.,.,CASSGQGTYGYTF,TGTGCCAGCAGTGGCCAGGGGACCTATGGCTACACCTTC
TRBV29-1,TRBJ2-7,.,TRBD1,CSVHRTGGGEQYF,TGCAGCGTCCATCGGACAGGGGGAGGCGAGCAGTACTTC
TRBV4-3,TRBJ1-2,few,.,CASSLSGAEGYTF,TGCGCCAGCAGCCTGAGCGGGGCTGAGGGCTACACCTTC
TRBV5-1,TRBJ2-5,few,.,CASRPGSGGETQYF,TGCGCCAGCCGCCCAGGATCTGGGGGAGAGACCCAGTACTTC
TRBV5-1,TRBJ2-7,.,TRBD1,CASSETGSREQYF,TGCGCCAGCAGCGAGACAGGGTCCCGCGAGCAGTACTTC
TRBV27,TRBJ2-2,many,.,CASSLKWGAGELFF,TGTGCCAGCAGTTTAAAGTGGGGGGCCGGGGAGCTGTTTTTT
TRBV19,TRBJ1-2,few,.,CASSKIQVNYGYTF,TGTGCCAGTAGTAAGATCCAGGTAAACTATGGCTACACCTTC
TRBV15,TRBJ1-5,.,TRBD1,CATSKDRGVQPQHF,TGTGCCACCAGCAAGGACAGGGGGGTTCAGCCCCAGCATTTT
TRBV12-3/TRBV12-4,TRBJ1-5,few,.,CASSRDIGNQPQHF,TGTGCCAGCAGTCGGGACATCGGCAATCAGCCCCAGCATTTT
TRBV19,TRBJ1-2,many,.,CASSVGTFYGYTF,TGTGCCAGTAGTGTGGGGACATTCTATGGCTACACCTTC
TRBV10-2,TRBJ1-3,many,TRBD1,CASTVTGGDGNTIYF,TGCGCCAGCACCGTTACAGGGGGCGATGGAAACACCATATATTTT
TRBV7-2,TRBJ1-1,few,TRBD1,CASSFGTGPNTEAFF,TGTGCCAGCAGCTTCGGGACAGGACCGAACACTGAAGCTTTCTTT
TRBV12-3/TRBV12-4,TRBJ2-3,few,.,CASSFSAYGTDTQYF,TGTGCCAGCAGTTTTTCGGCGTATGGCACAGATACGCAGTATTTT
TRBV5-1,TRBJ2-2,many,TRBD2,CASSAGTSNTGELFF,TGCGCCAGCAGCGCCGGGACTAGCAACACCGGGGAGCTGTTTTTT
TRBV14,TRBJ2-4,.,.,CASSPGPGRFQYF,TGTGCCAGCAGCCCCGGACCTGGAAGGTTTCAGTACTTC